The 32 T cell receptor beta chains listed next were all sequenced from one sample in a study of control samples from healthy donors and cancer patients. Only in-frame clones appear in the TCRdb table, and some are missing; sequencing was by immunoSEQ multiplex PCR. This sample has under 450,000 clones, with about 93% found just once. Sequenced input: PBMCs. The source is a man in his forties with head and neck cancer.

This chain's CDR3 is CAIDSYSYEQYF. CDR3 DNA: TGTGCCATCGACAGTTACTCCTACGAGCAGTACTTC. The chain carries TRBV3-1 (or the pseudogene TRBV3-2) and TRBJ2-7; the D gene is possibly TRBD1 (5 bases). The length of the CDR3 is 12 residues. Trimming took 10 bases from V and 0 from J, leaving 10 bases between them. From germline, CDR1 is LGHDT and CDR2 YNNKEL (reference sequence).

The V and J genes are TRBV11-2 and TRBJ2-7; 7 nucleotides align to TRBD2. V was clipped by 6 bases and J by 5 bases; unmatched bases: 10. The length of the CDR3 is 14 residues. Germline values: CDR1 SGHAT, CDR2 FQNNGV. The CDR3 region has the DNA TGTGCCAGCAGTAAGACGGGGGGTTCCCACGAGCAGTACTTC. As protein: CASSKTGGSHEQYF. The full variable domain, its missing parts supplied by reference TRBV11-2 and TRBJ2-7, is EAGVAQSPRYKIIEKRQSVAFWCNPISGHATLYWYQQILGQGPKLLIQFQNNGVVDDSQLPKDRFSAERLKGVDSTLKIQPAKLEDSAVYLCASSKTGGSHEQYFGPGTRLTVT.

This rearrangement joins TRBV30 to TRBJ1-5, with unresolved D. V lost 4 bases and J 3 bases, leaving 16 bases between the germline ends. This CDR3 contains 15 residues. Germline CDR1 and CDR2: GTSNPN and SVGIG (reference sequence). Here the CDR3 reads CAWKASGRVNQPQHF. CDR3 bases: TGTGCCTGGAAGGCATCGGGGAGAGTCAATCAGCCCCAGCATTTT.

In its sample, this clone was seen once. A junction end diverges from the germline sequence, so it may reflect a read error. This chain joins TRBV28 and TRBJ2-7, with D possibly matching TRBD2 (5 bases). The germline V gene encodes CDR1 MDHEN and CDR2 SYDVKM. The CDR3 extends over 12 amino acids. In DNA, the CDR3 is TGTGCCAGCAGTTTGGACGTAGAGGGCTGGTCGTTC. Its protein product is CASSLDVEGWSF.

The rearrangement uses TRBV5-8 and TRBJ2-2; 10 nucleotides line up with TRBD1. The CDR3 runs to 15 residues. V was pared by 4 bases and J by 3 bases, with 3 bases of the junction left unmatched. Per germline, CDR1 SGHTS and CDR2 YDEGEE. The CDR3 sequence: CASSPTGGYTGELFF. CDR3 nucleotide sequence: TGTGCCAGCAGCCCGACAGGGGGCTACACCGGGGAGCTGTTTTTT.

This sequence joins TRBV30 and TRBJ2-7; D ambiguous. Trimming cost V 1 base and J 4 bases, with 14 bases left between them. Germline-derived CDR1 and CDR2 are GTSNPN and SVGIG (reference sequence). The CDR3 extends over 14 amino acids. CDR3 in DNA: TGTGCCTGGAGTGCCGGCAGGCGGTTTTACGAGCAGTACTTC. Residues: CAWSAGRRFYEQYF.

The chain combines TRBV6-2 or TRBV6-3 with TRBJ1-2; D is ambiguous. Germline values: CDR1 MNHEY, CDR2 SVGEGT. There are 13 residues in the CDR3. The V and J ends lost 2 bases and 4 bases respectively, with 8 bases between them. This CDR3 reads CASSYPRPYGYTF. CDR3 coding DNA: TGTGCCAGCAGTTACCCAAGACCCTATGGCTACACCTTC.

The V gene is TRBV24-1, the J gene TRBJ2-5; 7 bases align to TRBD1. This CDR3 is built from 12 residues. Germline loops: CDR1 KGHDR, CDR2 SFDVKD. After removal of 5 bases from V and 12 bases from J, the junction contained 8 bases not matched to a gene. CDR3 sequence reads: CATSGPTGVKYF. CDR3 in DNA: TGTGCCACCAGTGGGCCTACAGGGGTCAAGTACTTC.

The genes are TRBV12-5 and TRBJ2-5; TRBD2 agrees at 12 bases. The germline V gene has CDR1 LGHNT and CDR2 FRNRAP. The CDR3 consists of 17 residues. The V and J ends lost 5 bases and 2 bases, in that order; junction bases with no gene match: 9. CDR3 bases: TGTGCTAGTGGTCTATCTGGACTAGCGGGGATTCAAGAGACCCAGTACTTC. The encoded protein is CASGLSGLAGIQETQYF.

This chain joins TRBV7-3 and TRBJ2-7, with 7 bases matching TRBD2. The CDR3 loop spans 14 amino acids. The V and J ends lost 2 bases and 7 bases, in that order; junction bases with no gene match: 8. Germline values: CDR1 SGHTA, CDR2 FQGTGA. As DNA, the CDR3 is TGTGCCAGCAGCTTACACGCGGGAGTCAGTGAGCAGTACTTC. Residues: CASSLHAGVSEQYF.

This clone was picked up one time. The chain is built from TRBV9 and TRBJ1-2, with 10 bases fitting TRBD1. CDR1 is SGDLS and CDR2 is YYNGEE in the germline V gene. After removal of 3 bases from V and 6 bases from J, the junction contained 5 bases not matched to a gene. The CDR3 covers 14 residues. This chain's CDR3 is CASSGTGGWDGYTF. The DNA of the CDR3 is TGTGCCAGCAGCGGGACAGGGGGTTGGGATGGCTACACCTTC. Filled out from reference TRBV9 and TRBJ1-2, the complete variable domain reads DSGVTQTPKHLITATGQRVTLRCSPRSGDLSVYWYQQSLDQGLQFLIQYYNGEERAKGNILERFSAQQFPDLHSELNLSSLELGDSALYFCASSGTGGWDGYTFGSGTRLTVV.

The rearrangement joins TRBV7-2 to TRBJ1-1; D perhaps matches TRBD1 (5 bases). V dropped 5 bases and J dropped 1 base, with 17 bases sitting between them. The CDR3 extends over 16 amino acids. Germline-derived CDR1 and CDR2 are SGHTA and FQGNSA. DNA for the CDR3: TGTGCCAGCAGCCTCGGCGGGGGATTAAGGAACACTGAAGCTTTCTTT. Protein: CASSLGGGLRNTEAFF.

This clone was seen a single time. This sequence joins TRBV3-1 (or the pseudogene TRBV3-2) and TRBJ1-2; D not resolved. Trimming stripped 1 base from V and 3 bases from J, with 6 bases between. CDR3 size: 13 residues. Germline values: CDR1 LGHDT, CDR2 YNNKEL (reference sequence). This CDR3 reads CASSQVDYYGYTF. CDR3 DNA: TGTGCCAGCAGCCAAGTAGACTACTATGGCTACACCTTC.

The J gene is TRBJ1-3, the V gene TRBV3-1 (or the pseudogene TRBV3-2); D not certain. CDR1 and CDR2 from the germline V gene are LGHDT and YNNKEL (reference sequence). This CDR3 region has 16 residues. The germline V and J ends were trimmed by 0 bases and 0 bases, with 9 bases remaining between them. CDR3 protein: CASSQDQTFSGNTIYF. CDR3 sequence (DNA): TGTGCCAGCAGCCAAGACCAAACGTTCTCTGGAAACACCATATATTTT.

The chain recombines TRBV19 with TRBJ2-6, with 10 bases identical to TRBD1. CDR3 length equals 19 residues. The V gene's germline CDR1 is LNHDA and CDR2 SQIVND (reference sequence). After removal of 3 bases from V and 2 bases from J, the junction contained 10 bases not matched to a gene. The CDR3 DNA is TGTGCCAGTAGTATGGGAGGTTGGACAGGGGGAGCTGGGGCCAACGTCCTGACTTTC. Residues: CASSMGGWTGGAGANVLTF.

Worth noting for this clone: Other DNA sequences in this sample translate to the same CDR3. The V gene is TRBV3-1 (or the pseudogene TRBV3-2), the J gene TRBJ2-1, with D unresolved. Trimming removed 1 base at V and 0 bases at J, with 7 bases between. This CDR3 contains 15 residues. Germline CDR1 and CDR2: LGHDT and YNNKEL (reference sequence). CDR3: CASSQAGSSYNEQFF. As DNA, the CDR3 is TGTGCCAGCAGCCAAGCAGGCAGCTCCTACAATGAGCAGTTCTTC.

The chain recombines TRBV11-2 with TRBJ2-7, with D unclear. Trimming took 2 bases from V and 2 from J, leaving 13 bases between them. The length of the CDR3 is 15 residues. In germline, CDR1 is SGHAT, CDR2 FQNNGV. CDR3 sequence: CASSLQPLPTYEQYF. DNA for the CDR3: TGTGCCAGCAGCTTACAGCCTCTACCTACCTACGAGCAGTACTTC.

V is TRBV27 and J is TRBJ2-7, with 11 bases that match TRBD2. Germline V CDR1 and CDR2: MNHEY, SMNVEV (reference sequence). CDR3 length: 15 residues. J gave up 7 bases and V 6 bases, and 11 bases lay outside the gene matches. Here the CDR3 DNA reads TGTGCCAGCAGCCGGGGGACTAGCGGCGGTTTGGAGCAGTACTTC. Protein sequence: CASSRGTSGGLEQYF.

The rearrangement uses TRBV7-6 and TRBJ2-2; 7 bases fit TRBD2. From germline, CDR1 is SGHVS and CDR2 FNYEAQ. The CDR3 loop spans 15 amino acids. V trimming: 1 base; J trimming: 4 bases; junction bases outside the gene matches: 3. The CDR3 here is CASSLELASTGELFF. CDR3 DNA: TGTGCCAGCAGCTTAGAACTAGCGTCCACCGGGGAGCTGTTTTTT.

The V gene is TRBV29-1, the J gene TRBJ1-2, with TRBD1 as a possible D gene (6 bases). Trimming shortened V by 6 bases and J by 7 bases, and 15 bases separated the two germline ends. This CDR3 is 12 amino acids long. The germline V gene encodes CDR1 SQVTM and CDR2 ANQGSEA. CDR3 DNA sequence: TGCAGCGTAGCAGGGGATGCCTCTGGCTACACCTTC. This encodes CSVAGDASGYTF.

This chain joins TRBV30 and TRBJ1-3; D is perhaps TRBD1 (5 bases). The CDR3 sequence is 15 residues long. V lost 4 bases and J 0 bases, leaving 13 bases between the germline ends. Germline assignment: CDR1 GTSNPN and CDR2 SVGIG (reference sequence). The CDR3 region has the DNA TGTGCCTGGAACCCGACAGTCTTCTCTGGAAACACCATATATTTT. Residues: CAWNPTVFSGNTIYF.

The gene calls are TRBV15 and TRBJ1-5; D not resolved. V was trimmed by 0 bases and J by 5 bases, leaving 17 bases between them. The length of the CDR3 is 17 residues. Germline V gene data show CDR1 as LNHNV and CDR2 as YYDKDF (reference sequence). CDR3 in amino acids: CATSRDSGGIKYQPQHF. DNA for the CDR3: TGTGCCACCAGCAGAGATTCGGGTGGGATTAAATATCAGCCCCAGCATTTT.

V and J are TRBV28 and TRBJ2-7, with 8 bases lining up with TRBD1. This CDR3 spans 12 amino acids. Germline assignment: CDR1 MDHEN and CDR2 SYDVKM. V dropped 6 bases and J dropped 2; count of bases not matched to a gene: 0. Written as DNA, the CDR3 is TGTGCCAGCAGACAGGGGGCCTACGAGCAGTACTTC. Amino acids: CASRQGAYEQYF.

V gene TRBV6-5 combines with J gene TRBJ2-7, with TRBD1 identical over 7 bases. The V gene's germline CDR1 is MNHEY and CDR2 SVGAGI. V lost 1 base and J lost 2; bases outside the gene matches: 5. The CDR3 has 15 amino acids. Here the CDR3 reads CASSYFGTETYEQYF. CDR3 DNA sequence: TGTGCCAGCAGTTACTTCGGGACAGAAACCTACGAGCAGTACTTC.

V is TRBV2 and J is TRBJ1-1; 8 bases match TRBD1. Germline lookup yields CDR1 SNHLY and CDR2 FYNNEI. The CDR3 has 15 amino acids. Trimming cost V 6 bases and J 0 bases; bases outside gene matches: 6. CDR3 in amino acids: CASRAWTGLNTEAFF. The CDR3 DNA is TGTGCCAGCAGGGCCTGGACAGGGCTGAACACTGAAGCTTTCTTT.

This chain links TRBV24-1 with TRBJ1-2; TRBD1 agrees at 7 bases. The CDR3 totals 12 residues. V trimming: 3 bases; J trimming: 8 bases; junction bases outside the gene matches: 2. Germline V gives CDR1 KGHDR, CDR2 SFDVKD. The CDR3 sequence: CATSDTGDGYTF. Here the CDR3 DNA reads TGTGCCACCAGTGATACAGGGGACGGCTACACCTTC.

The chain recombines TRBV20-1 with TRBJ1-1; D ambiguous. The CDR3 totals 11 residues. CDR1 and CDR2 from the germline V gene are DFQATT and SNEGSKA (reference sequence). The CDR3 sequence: CSLPKGAEAFF. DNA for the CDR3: TGCAGCCTTCCGAAGGGCGCTGAAGCTTTCTTT.

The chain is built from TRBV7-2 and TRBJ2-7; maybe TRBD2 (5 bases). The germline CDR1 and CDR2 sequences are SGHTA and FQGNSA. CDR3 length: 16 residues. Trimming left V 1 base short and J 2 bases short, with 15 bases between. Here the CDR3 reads CASSLVAGSMAYEQYF. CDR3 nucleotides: TGTGCCAGCAGCTTAGTGGCGGGTTCTATGGCCTACGAGCAGTACTTC.

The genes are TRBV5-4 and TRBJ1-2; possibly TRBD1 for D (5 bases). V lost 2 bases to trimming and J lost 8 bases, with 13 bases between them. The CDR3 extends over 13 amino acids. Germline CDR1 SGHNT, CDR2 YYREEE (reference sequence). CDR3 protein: CASSLAGSEGYTF. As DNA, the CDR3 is TGTGCCAGCAGCTTAGCAGGGAGCGAAGGCTACACCTTC. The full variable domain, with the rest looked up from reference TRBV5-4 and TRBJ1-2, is ETGVTQSPTHLIKTRGQQVTLRCSSQSGHNTVSWYQQALGQGPQFIFQYYREEENGRGNFPPRFSGLQFPNYSSELNVNALELDDSALYLCASSLAGSEGYTFGSGTRLTVV.

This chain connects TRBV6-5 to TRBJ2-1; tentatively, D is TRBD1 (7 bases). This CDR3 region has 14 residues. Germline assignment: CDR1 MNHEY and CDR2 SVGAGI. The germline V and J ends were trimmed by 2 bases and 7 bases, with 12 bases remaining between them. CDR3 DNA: TGTGCCAGCAGTTACGCAGGGGGGAGGAATGAGCAGTTCTTC. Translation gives CASSYAGGRNEQFF.

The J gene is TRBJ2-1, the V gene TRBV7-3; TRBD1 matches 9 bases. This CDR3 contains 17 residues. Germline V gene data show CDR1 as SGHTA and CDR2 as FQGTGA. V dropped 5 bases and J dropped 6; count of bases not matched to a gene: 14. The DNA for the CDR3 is TGTGCCAGCAGCCCAAGCCGGGTGGGACAGGGTCCCAATGAGCAGTTCTTC. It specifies CASSPSRVGQGPNEQFF.

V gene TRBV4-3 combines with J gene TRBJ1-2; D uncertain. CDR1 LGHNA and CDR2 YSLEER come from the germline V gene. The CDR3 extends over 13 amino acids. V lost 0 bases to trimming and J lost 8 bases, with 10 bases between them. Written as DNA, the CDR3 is TGCGCCAGCAGCCAAGATTTTCAGAAAGGCTACACCTTC. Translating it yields CASSQDFQKGYTF.